These 8 T cell receptor beta chains originate from one sample sequenced in a study of regulatory and conventional T cells in RAG deficiency. Clones were sequenced by immunoSEQ multiplex PCR, and TCRdb holds only the in-frame ones, with some missing. This sample has more than 30,000 clones, with around 89% found just once. These records were also assigned to another study, of regulatory T cells. As reported in that work: Primers: 52 TRBV forward and 13 TRBJ reverse.

The material sequenced was CD8+ T cells sorted from blood. The receptor source for this set is a human donor in good health.

In its sample, this clone was seen once. The V call is TRBV5-1, the J call TRBJ2-3; 14 bases are a match to TRBD2. The CDR3 has 16 amino acids. V was clipped by 4 bases and J by 4 bases; unmatched bases: 5. CDR1 and CDR2 (germline): SGHRS, YFSETQ. This CDR3 is CASSPGTSGSSDTQYF. As DNA, the CDR3 is TGCGCCAGCAGCCCGGGGACTAGCGGGAGCTCAGATACGCAGTATTTT.

V usage is TRBV7-9 and J usage is TRBJ2-7, with D possibly TRBD1 on 6 matching bases. Germline V lookup: CDR1 SEHNR, CDR2 FQNEAQ (reference sequence). Deletions cut 4 bases from V and 7 bases from J, with 29 bases between. The CDR3 sequence is 18 residues long. The CDR3 DNA reads TGTGCCAGCAGCTCATATACGTCTTTGGACAGACTGTACCAGGAGCAGTACTTC. This gives the protein CASSSYTSLDRLYQEQYF.

The chain has TRBV29-1 and TRBJ2-7; either TRBD1 or TRBD2 may supply D (5 bases each). Looked up from germline, CDR1 is SQVTM and CDR2 is ANQGSEA. V was pared by 1 base and J by 2 bases, with 12 bases between. This CDR3 region has 14 residues. The CDR3 spells CSVEVRDRTYEQYF. In DNA form, the CDR3 reads TGCAGCGTTGAAGTTAGGGACCGTACCTACGAGCAGTACTTC.

The genes are TRBV5-8 and TRBJ2-5, with TRBD2 as a possible D gene (7 bases). Germline V gene data show CDR1 as SGHTS and CDR2 as YDEGEE. The CDR3 has 15 amino acids. V lost 0 bases to trimming and J lost 5 bases, with 14 bases between them. In DNA, the CDR3 is TGTGCCAGCAGCTTGGACGGGGGGCTCAGGGAGACCCAGTACTTC. This translates into CASSLDGGLRETQYF. The variable domain in full, with the rest retrieved from reference TRBV5-8 and TRBJ2-5, is EAGVTQSPTHLIKTRGQQATLRCSPISGHTSVYWYQQALGLGLQFLLWYDEGEERNRGNFPPRFSGRQFPNYSSELNVNALELEDSALYLCASSLDGGLRETQYFGPGTRLLVL.

This chain uses TRBV11-3 with TRBJ2-1; D may be TRBD2 (5 bases). V gave up 3 bases and J gave up 4 bases, with 13 bases separating them. Germline V lookup: CDR1 SGHNT, CDR2 YENEEA. This CDR3 has 15 residues. CDR3 protein: CASSFTGNTYNEQFF. Here the CDR3 DNA reads TGTGCCAGCAGCTTTACGGGAAATACGTACAATGAGCAGTTCTTC.

This sequence joins TRBV4-3 and TRBJ1-3; perhaps TRBD1 as D (6 bases). Germline V CDR1 and CDR2: LGHNA, YSLEER. CDR3 size: 15 residues. V lost 0 bases, J lost 4 bases, and 10 bases lay in between. Here the CDR3 DNA reads TGCGCCAGCAGCCAAGACAGGGGTAAAGGAAACACCATATATTTT. This translates into CASSQDRGKGNTIYF.

The chain joins TRBV28 to TRBJ1-2; D not resolved. Germline V CDR1 and CDR2: MDHEN, SYDVKM. The CDR3 totals 15 residues. The V gene lost 6 bases and the J gene lost 3 bases, with 17 bases spanning the gap. DNA of the CDR3: TGTGCCAGCAGATCCGTTGCCTGGGAAGACTATGGCTACACCTTC. Amino acid sequence: CASRSVAWEDYGYTF.

The V call is TRBV5-1, the J call TRBJ2-1; D tentatively fits TRBD1 or TRBD2 (5 bases each). This CDR3 region has 15 residues. With 0 bases removed from V and 4 bases from J, the gap between germline ends came to 11 bases. CDR1 and CDR2 (germline): SGHRS, YFSETQ. CDR3 coding DNA: TGCGCCAGCAGCTTGGGAGGGACCCTTTACAATGAGCAGTTCTTC. Translating gives CASSLGGTLYNEQFF.